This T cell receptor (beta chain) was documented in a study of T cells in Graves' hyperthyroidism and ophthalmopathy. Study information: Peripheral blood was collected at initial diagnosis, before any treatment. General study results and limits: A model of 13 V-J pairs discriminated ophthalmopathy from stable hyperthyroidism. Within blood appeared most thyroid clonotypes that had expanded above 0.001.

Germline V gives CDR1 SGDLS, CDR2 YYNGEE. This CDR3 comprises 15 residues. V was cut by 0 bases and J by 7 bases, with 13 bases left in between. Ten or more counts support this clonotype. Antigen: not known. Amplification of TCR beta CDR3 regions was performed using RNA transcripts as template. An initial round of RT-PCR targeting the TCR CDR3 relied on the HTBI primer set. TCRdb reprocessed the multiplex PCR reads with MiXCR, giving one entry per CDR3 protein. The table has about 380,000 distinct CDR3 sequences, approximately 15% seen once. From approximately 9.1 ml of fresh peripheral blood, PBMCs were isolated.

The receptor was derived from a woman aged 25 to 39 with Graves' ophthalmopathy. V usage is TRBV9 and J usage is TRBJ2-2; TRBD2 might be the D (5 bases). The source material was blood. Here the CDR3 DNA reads TGTGCCAGCAGCGTAGCTAGCCTAATTGGCGGGGAGCTGTTTTTT. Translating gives CASSVASLIGGELFF.